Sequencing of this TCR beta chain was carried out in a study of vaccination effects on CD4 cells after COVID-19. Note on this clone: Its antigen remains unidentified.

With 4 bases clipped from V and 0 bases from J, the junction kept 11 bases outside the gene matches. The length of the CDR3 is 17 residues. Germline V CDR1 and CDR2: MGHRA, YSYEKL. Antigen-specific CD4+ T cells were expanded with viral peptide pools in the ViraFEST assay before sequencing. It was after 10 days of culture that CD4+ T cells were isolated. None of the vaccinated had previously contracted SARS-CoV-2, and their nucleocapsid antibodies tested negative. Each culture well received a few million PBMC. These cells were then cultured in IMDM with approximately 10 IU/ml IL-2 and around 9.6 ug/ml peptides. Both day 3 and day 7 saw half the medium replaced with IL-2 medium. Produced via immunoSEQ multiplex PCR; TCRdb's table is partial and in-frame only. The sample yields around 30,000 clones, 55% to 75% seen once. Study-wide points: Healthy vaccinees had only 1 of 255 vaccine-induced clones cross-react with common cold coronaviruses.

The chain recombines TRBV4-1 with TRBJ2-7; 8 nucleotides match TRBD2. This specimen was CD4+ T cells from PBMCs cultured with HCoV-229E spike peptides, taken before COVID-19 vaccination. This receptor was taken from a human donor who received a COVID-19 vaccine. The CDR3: CASSPLKLAGPSYEQYF. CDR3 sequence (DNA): TGCGCCAGCAGCCCCCTAAAATTAGCGGGACCCTCCTACGAGCAGTACTTC.